The 11 T cell receptor beta chains listed next were all sequenced from one sample in a study of high-grade serous ovarian cancer treatment subgroups. Profiling relied on immunoSEQ multiplex PCR, and the TCRdb table lists in-frame clones only, not all of them. The sample yields thousands of clones, roughly 77% seen once. Tumor samples were obtained before definitive surgery or chemotherapy. What was sequenced was tumor tissue. The receptors derive from a human donor with high-grade serous ovarian cancer.

The chain couples TRBV5-1 to TRBJ1-5; possible D gene TRBD1, 6 bases. Germline loops: CDR1 SGHRS, CDR2 YFSETQ. V lost 2 bases and J lost 0, with 12 bases in between. This CDR3 contains 16 residues. The CDR3 sequence: CASSFGGTDSNQPQHF. As DNA, the CDR3 is TGCGCCAGCAGCTTTGGGGGCACTGATAGCAATCAGCCCCAGCATTTT.

This clone was seen a single time. V and J are TRBV4-1 and TRBJ1-1; a possible D gene is TRBD1 (5 bases). The CDR3 totals 15 residues. Trimming removed 0 bases at V and 3 bases at J, with 11 bases between. CDR1 is MGHRA and CDR2 is YSYEKL in the germline V gene. CDR3 nucleotides: TGCGCCAGCAGCCAAGATCCAGGGAGAGACACTGAAGCTTTCTTT. This codes for CASSQDPGRDTEAFF.

The chain has TRBV5-1 and TRBJ2-1; D may be TRBD1 (5 bases). V lost 10 bases, J lost 5 bases, and 10 bases lay in between. Per germline, CDR1 SGHRS and CDR2 YFSETQ. There are 11 residues in the CDR3. The chain's CDR3 is CASGRDNEQFF. DNA for the CDR3: TGCGCCTCGGGCAGGGACAATGAGCAGTTCTTC.

This clone was picked up one time. The chain uses TRBV27 and TRBJ2-4, with 12 bases aligning to TRBD2. CDR1 MNHEY and CDR2 SMNVEV come from the germline V gene (reference sequence). The CDR3 totals 15 residues. The junction had 4 bases not matched to a gene; V was cut back by 3 bases and J by 7 bases. Here the CDR3 reads CASSLTSGGDNIQYF. Here the CDR3 DNA reads TGTGCCAGCAGTTTGACTAGCGGGGGAGATAACATTCAGTACTTC.

This clone was counted a few times. J is TRBJ1-4 and V is TRBV28, with D tentatively TRBD1 (5 bases). CDR3 size: 18 residues. Trimming took 4 bases from V and 8 from J, leaving 26 bases between them. Germline V gene lookup returns CDR1 MDHEN and CDR2 SYDVKM. CDR3 bases: TGTGCCAGCAGTTCCGGGAAATTTGGGGCCAGGCTTAGGGAAAAACTGTTTTTT. Residues: CASSSGKFGARLREKLFF.

The chain is built from TRBV4-2 and TRBJ2-5; perhaps TRBD1 as D (6 bases). The germline V gene encodes CDR1 LGHNA and CDR2 YNFKEQ. With 0 bases removed from V and 8 bases from J, the gap between germline ends came to 19 bases. CDR3 length equals 16 residues. The DNA for the CDR3 is TGTGCCAGCAGCCAAGATTTAAGGACAGCGTTGAATACCCAGTACTTC. The encoded protein is CASSQDLRTALNTQYF.

The chain couples TRBV9 to TRBJ1-5, with TRBD1 identical over 8 bases. J was trimmed by 5 bases and V by 4 bases; bases with no gene match: 5. The CDR3 runs 14 residues. The germline gives CDR1 SGDLS, CDR2 YYNGEE. The CDR3 is CASSQQQGDQPQHF. Here the CDR3 DNA reads TGTGCCAGCAGCCAGCAACAGGGGGATCAGCCCCAGCATTTT.

V is TRBV4-1 and J is TRBJ2-7; TRBD1 might be the D (7 bases). V was trimmed by 4 bases and J by 5 bases, leaving 15 bases between them. CDR1 and CDR2 (germline): MGHRA, YSYEKL. The CDR3 is made up of 14 amino acids. The CDR3 sequence: CASSPQTGTDEQYF. CDR3 DNA: TGCGCCAGCAGCCCACAGACAGGGACTGACGAGCAGTACTTC.

This chain connects TRBV5-5 to TRBJ2-6, with TRBD1 identical over 9 bases. The V segment lost 2 bases and the J segment 4 bases; nucleotides outside the gene matches: 13. CDR1 and CDR2 from the germline V gene are SGHKS and YYEKEE (reference sequence). The CDR3 has 19 amino acids. Here the CDR3 reads CASSLTGGYSRSGANVLTF. CDR3 coding DNA: TGTGCCAGCAGCTTAACAGGGGGCTACTCCCGGAGCGGGGCCAACGTCCTGACTTTC.

This chain links TRBV7-9 with TRBJ1-6; D remains unclear. Germline lookup yields CDR1 SEHNR and CDR2 FQNEAQ (reference sequence). The CDR3 runs to 14 residues. Trimming took 3 bases from V and 5 from J, leaving 8 bases between them. The CDR3 sequence is CASSFNADNSPLHF. The CDR3 nucleotides are TGTGCCAGCAGCTTCAACGCGGATAATTCACCCCTCCACTTT.

This clone has a single count. The J gene is TRBJ2-7, the V gene TRBV19, with D tentatively TRBD1 (5 bases). Trimming pared 5 bases from V and 5 bases from J, leaving 13 bases between. This CDR3 has 13 amino acids. CDR1 is LNHDA and CDR2 is SQIVND in the germline V gene (reference sequence). The CDR3 reads CASSPTPGHEQYF. CDR3 in DNA: TGTGCCAGTAGTCCCACCCCAGGGCACGAGCAGTACTTC.